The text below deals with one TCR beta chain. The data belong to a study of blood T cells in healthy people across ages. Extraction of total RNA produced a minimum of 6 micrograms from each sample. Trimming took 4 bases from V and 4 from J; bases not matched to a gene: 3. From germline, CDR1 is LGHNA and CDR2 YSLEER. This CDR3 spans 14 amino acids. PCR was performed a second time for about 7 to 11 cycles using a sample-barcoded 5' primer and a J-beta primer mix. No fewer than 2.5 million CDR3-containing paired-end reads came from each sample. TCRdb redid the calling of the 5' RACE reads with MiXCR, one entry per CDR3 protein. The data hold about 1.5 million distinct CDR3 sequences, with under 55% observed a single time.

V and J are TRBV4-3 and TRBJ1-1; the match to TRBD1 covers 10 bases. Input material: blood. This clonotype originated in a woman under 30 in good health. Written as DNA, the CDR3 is TGCGCCAGCAGCCCCCGGGACAGGGGCACTGAAGCTTTCTTT. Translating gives CASSPRDRGTEAFF.